This TCR beta chain was recovered during a study of T cells after yellow fever vaccination. Study outcomes and limitations: Of the clonotypes, a small share occurred in both CD4 and CD8 compartments. The secondary T-cell response peaked on day 5, not day 15, but was weaker.

Germline values: CDR1 GTSNPN, CDR2 SVGIG (reference sequence). This CDR3 has 11 residues. Trimming took off 2 bases at V and 6 bases at J, with 5 bases between the two ends. Template switching by 5'RACE produced TCR cDNA, adding a universal primer site and UMIs. TCRdb used MiXCR to reprocess the 5' RACE reads, holding one entry per CDR3 protein. The sample has some 390,000 distinct CDR3 sequences; 6.2% are singletons. This clonotype has a handful of counts. Antigen unknown. This receptor was obtained from a man aged 25 to 40 who received the YFV17D yellow fever vaccine. The J gene is TRBJ2-1, the V gene TRBV30; D might be TRBD2 (5 bases). The sample here was PBMCs, taken 5 days after the yellow fever booster vaccination. CDR3 DNA sequence: TGTGCCTGGAGTAGCGGCAATGAGCAGTTCTTC. Amino acids: CAWSSGNEQFF.